The next 17 T cell receptor beta chains were all read from a single sample in a study of blood T cells in healthy people across ages. The use of a sample-barcoded 5' primer and a J-beta primer mix characterized a second PCR of roughly 7 to 11 cycles. TCRdb fed the 5' RACE reads into MiXCR, producing one record per CDR3 protein. Of more than 650,000 distinct CDR3 sequences in the sample, approximately 22% were seen once. Sequencing input: blood. These receptors were collected from a man in his 70s in good health.

This clonotype has just a few counts. The CDR3 DNA follows: TGTGCCACCAGCCAAGGGGGTTTTACGCACAATGAGCAGTTCTTC. This sequence encodes CATSQGGFTHNEQFF. This rearrangement joins TRBV24-1 to TRBJ2-1; D is perhaps TRBD1 (6 bases). The CDR3 is 15 residues long. The V end was cut by 7 bases, the J end by 5 bases, with 17 bases between. Germline values: CDR1 KGHDR, CDR2 SFDVKD.

The V and J genes are TRBV18 and TRBJ2-3; TRBD1 agrees at 8 bases. Germline V gene sequence: CDR1 KGHSH, CDR2 LQKENI. V was clipped by 8 bases and J by 1 base; unmatched bases: 2. CDR3 length equals 13 residues. CDR3 loop: CASATGGTDTQYF. The CDR3 DNA reads TGTGCCAGCGCGACAGGGGGCACAGATACGCAGTATTTT. Supplemented by reference TRBV18 and TRBJ2-3, the full variable domain reads NAGVMQNPRHLVRRRGQEARLRCSPMKGHSHVYWYRQLPEEGLKFMVYLQKENIIDESGMPKERFSAEFPKEGPSILRIQQVVRGDSAAYFCASATGGTDTQYFGPGTRLTVL.

This clonotype showed up just a few times. The CDR3 spells CASSSLPGSGTGYTF. CDR3 coding DNA: TGTGCCAGCAGCTCCCTCCCGGGATCAGGGACTGGCTACACCTTC. The genes are TRBV7-2 and TRBJ1-2, with D possibly matching TRBD1 (5 bases). The germline V and J ends were trimmed by 4 bases and 7 bases, with 19 bases remaining between them. The germline V gene has CDR1 SGHTA and CDR2 FQGNSA. This CDR3 spans 15 amino acids. Full variable domain (outside the CDR3, taken from reference TRBV7-2 and TRBJ1-2): GAGVSQSPSNKVTEKGKDVELRCDPISGHTALYWYRQSLGQGLEFLIYFQGNSAPDKSGLPSDRFSAERTGGSVSTLTIQRTQQEDSAVYLCASSSLPGSGTGYTFGSGTRLTVV.

The chain carries TRBV29-1 and TRBJ1-4, with unresolved D. The CDR3 extends over 12 amino acids. Trimming left V 5 bases short and J 2 bases short, with 6 bases between. Per germline, CDR1 SQVTM and CDR2 ANQGSEA. CDR3: CSVFDTNEKLFF. DNA for the CDR3: TGCAGCGTTTTTGATACTAATGAAAAACTGTTTTTT.

In its sample, this clonotype was seen once. The chain joins TRBV12-3 or TRBV12-4 to TRBJ2-3, with D perhaps matching TRBD1 or TRBD2 (5 bases each). V gave up 6 bases and J gave up 4 bases, with 11 bases separating them. CDR3 length equals 13 residues. DNA of the CDR3: TGTGCCAGCAGCACTAGGGGACCAGATACGCAGTATTTT. It encodes CASSTRGPDTQYF.

The gene calls are TRBV6-1 and TRBJ2-5, with 12 bases identical to TRBD2. Germline V lookup: CDR1 MNHNS, CDR2 SASEGT. V shed 2 bases, J shed 7 bases, and the junction held 5 bases outside the gene matches. The CDR3 runs 15 residues. The CDR3 DNA follows: TGTGCCAGCAGTGAACTAGCGGGAGGGCCAGGGACCCAGTACTTC. Translated, it gives CASSELAGGPGTQYF.

V gene TRBV6-6 combines with J gene TRBJ2-1; no clear D. In germline, CDR1 is MNHNY, CDR2 SVGAGI (reference sequence). The CDR3 extends over 15 amino acids. Trimming stripped 8 bases from V and 0 bases from J, with 14 bases between. The CDR3, as DNA: TGTGCCAGCGGGTCTGTCGGTTACTCCTACAATGAGCAGTTCTTC. As protein: CASGSVGYSYNEQFF.

This clonotype was seen more than once but under ten times. This rearrangement joins TRBV20-1 to TRBJ2-6; D is undetermined. The germline V and J ends were trimmed by 1 base and 0 bases, with 19 bases remaining between them. This CDR3 has 19 amino acids. Looked up from germline, CDR1 is DFQATT and CDR2 is SNEGSKA (reference sequence). The CDR3 sequence is CSARVARRPSYSGANVLTF. The CDR3 region has the DNA TGCAGTGCTAGAGTTGCCCGTAGGCCCTCCTACTCTGGGGCCAACGTCCTGACTTTC.

This clonotype was seen a few times. The chain combines TRBV18 with TRBJ2-1; 7 bases align to TRBD2. The CDR3 covers 16 residues. V dropped 3 bases and J dropped 3; count of bases not matched to a gene: 8. Germline CDR1 reads KGHSH; CDR2 reads LQKENI. Here the CDR3 DNA reads TGTGCCAGCTCACCGTTAGGGCTAGCGGTCTACAATGAGCAGTTCTTC. This encodes CASSPLGLAVYNEQFF.

This clonotype came up a few times. V gene TRBV12-3 or TRBV12-4 combines with J gene TRBJ2-7; 10 positions match TRBD2. V gave up 6 bases and J gave up 2 bases; unmatched junction bases: 4. The CDR3 is 14 amino acids. Written as DNA, the CDR3 is TGTGCCAGCAGAAAGCGGGGGGGTCCCTACGAGCAGTACTTC. Translated, it gives CASRKRGGPYEQYF.

This clonotype was recorded a few times. The gene calls are TRBV10-3 and TRBJ1-5, with 7 bases fitting TRBD1. J gave up 3 bases and V 8 bases, and 4 bases lay outside the gene matches. Germline CDR1 reads ENHRY; CDR2 reads SYGVKD. This CDR3 is built from 13 residues. CDR3 DNA sequence: TGTGCCATCTCCGGACAGGACAATCAGCCCCAGCATTTT. Its translation is CAISGQDNQPQHF.

The chain recombines TRBV12-3 or TRBV12-4 with TRBJ1-5; D not resolved. Between the trimmed V and J ends, which lost 4 bases and 3 bases, there was a span of 7 bases. CDR3 length equals 13 residues. The CDR3 bases are TGTGCCAGCAGTTGGGAGGCCAATCAGCCCCAGCATTTT. Its protein product is CASSWEANQPQHF.

This clonotype occurred a few times. The V and J genes are TRBV19 and TRBJ2-5; D may be TRBD2 (5 bases). Germline lookup yields CDR1 LNHDA and CDR2 SQIVND (reference sequence). Trimming took off 2 bases at V and 2 bases at J, with 12 bases between the two ends. The CDR3 runs 15 residues. The CDR3 here is CASSITTTHQETQYF. DNA of the CDR3: TGTGCCAGTAGTATAACGACTACCCATCAAGAGACCCAGTACTTC.

The CDR3 protein is CAISGGLNTEAFF. The CDR3 coding sequence is TGTGCCATCAGTGGGGGGCTAAACACTGAAGCTTTCTTT. The chain joins TRBV10-3 to TRBJ1-1, with D possibly matching TRBD1 (6 bases). Per the germline V gene, CDR1 is ENHRY and CDR2 is SYGVKD. The CDR3 is 13 amino acids. V lost 4 bases and J lost 2, with 8 bases in between.

This clonotype appeared a single time. The chain uses TRBV11-3 and TRBJ2-5; tentative D call: TRBD2 (6 bases). V was clipped by 0 bases and J by 4 bases, with 15 bases between them. In germline, CDR1 is SGHNT, CDR2 YENEEA. The CDR3 is 16 residues long. Written as DNA, the CDR3 is TGTGCCAGCAGCTTAGATTGGATTCGGGGGTCAGAGACCCAGTACTTC. Residues: CASSLDWIRGSETQYF.

In this sample, this clonotype turned up a few times. V usage is TRBV6-2 or TRBV6-3 and J usage is TRBJ2-3; 12 bases are a match to TRBD2. Germline CDR1 reads MNHEY; CDR2 reads SVGEGT. The CDR3 totals 16 residues. V shed 7 bases, J shed 3 bases, and the junction held 8 bases outside the gene matches. This chain's CDR3 is CASTRTSGTVTDTQYF. CDR3 nucleotides: TGTGCCAGCACCCGGACTAGCGGGACTGTAACAGATACGCAGTATTTT.

Only a few counts were recorded for this clonotype. The chain links TRBV6-2 or TRBV6-3 to TRBJ2-7; D call uncertain. The CDR3 spans 11 residues. With 11 bases removed from V and 6 bases from J, the gap between germline ends came to 14 bases. Germline CDR1 MNHEY, CDR2 SVGEGT. The DNA for the CDR3 is TGTGCCGTAGCCTCTGCCGGCGAGCAGTACTTC. As protein: CAVASAGEQYF.